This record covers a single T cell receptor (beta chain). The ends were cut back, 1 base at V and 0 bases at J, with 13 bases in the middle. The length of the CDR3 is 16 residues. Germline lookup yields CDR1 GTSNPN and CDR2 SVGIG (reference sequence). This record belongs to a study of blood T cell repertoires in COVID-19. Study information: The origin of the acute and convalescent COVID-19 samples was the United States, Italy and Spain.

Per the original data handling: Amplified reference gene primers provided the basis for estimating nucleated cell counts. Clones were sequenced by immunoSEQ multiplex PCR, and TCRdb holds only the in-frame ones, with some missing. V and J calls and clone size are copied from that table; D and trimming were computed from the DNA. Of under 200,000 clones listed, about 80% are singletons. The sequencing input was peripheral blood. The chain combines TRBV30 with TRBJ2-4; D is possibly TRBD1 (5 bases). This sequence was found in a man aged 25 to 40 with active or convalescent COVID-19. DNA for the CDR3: TGTGCCTGGAGTGACCTCCAGGGTTTAGCCAAAAACATTCAGTACTTC. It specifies CAWSDLQGLAKNIQYF.